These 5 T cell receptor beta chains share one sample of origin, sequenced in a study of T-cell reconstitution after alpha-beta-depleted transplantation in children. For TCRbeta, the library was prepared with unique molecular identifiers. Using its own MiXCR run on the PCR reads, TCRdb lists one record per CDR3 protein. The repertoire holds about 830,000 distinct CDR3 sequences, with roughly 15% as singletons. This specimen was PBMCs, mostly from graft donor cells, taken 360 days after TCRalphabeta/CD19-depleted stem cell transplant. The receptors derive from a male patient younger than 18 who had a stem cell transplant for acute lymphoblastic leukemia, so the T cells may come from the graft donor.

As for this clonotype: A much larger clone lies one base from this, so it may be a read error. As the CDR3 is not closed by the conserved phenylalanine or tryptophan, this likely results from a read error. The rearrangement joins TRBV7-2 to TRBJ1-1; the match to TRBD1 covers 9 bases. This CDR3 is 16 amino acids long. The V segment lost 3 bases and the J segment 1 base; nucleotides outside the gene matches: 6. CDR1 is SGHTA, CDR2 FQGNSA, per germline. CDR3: CASSFHRGRPNTEAFS. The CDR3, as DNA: TGTGCCAGCAGCTTCCACAGGGGGCGGCCGAACACTGAAGCTTTCTCT.

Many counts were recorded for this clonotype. The CDR3 DNA sequence: TGCAGCGTTGTTGGGGGTAGTCCCCGGGAGTCCGAAAGCACAGATACGCAGTATTTT. Amino acid sequence: CSVVGGSPRESESTDTQYF. This rearrangement joins TRBV29-1 to TRBJ2-3; a possible D gene is TRBD2 (6 bases). The CDR3 runs 19 residues. Trimming removed 4 bases from V and 0 bases from J, with 26 bases in between. CDR1 is SQVTM and CDR2 is ANQGSEA in the germline V gene.

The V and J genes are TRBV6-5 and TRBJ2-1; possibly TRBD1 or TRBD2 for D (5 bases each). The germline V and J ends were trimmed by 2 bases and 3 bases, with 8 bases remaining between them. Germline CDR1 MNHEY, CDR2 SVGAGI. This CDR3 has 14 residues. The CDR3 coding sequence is TGTGCCAGCAGTTACGGGACGAGCTACAATGAGCAGTTCTTC. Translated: CASSYGTSYNEQFF.

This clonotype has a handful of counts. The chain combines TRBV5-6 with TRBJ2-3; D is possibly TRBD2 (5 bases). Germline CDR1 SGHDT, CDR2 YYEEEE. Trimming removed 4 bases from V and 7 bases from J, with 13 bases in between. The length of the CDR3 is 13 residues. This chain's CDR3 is CASSKGFGNTQYF. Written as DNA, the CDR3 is TGTGCCAGCAGCAAGGGATTCGGGAATACGCAGTATTTT.

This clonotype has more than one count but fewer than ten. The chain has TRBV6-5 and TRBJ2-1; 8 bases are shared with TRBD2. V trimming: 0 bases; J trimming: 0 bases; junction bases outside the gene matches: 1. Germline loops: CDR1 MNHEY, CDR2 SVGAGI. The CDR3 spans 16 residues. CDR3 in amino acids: CASSYSGTSSYNEQFF. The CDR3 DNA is TGTGCCAGCAGTTACTCCGGGACTAGCTCCTACAATGAGCAGTTCTTC.